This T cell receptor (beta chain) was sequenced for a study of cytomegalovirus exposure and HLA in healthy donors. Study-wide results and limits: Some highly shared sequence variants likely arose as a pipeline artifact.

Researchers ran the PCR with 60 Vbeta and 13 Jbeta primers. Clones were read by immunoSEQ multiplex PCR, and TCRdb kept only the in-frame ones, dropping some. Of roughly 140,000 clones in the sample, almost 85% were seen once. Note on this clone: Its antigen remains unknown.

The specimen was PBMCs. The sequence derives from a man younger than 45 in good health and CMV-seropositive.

The CDR3: CASSRAPTDTQYF. The CDR3 nucleotides are TGTGCCAGCAGTAGAGCTCCCACAGATACGCAGTATTTT. This chain connects TRBV6-5 to TRBJ2-3; unclear D gene. The CDR3 is made up of 13 amino acids. Germline CDR1 and CDR2: MNHEY and SVGAGI. V was clipped by 5 bases and J by 2 bases, with 8 bases between them.